This T cell receptor (beta chain) came from a study of blood T cell repertoires in COVID-19. Study-level background: T cells, B-cell-depleted T cells, or PBMCs supplied cDNA or gDNA.

Trimming cost V 5 bases and J 7 bases, with 14 bases left between them. The CDR3 extends over 14 amino acids. Germline V CDR1 and CDR2: KGHDR, SFDVKD. In the original analysis: The authors estimated nucleated cell counts from reference gene primer amplification. Assay used: immunoSEQ multiplex PCR; TCRdb lists only in-frame clones, some missing. For V, J and clone size, that table is used; D and trimming come from the DNA. The data contain about 110,000 clones, roughly 80% of them singletons. Sequenced sample: peripheral blood. V and J are TRBV24-1 and TRBJ2-1; weak D call: TRBD1 (5 bases). This receptor was obtained from a woman aged 80 or over with acute or convalescent COVID-19. This chain's CDR3 is CATSGSWTINEQFF. In DNA form, the CDR3 reads TGTGCCACCAGTGGATCATGGACAATTAATGAGCAGTTCTTC.